A selection of T cell receptor beta chains follows, all from one sample in a study of cytomegalovirus exposure and HLA in healthy donors. Clones were read by immunoSEQ multiplex PCR, and TCRdb kept only the in-frame ones, dropping some. The data hold approximately 110,000 clones, with 74% observed a single time. The sequenced material came from PBMCs. All receptors come from a man over 45 in good health and CMV-seropositive. Each CDR3 is given with its conserved first and last residue. The order of the fields is CDR3 DNA, CDR3 protein, J gene, clone size, D gene, V gene. The D gene is left open where the match is weak. The listing skips clone size in some rows; elsewhere it reads once, few, many or a size class.

TGCGCCAGCAGCACCCTGGGGACAGGGGGTTTGGAGACCCAGTACTTC	CASSTLGTGGLETQYF	TRBJ2-5	once	TRBD1	TRBV5-1
TGTGCCAGCAGTTTATCGACCCAGGGCGAGGACGAGCAGTACTTC	CASSLSTQGEDEQYF	TRBJ2-7	NA	NA	TRBV27
TGTGCCAGCAGCCCCAGGTTACTGAACACTGAAGCTTTCTTT	CASSPRLLNTEAFF	TRBJ1-1	few	NA	TRBV2
TGTGCCAGCAGTAAGGACAGGGTCTACGAGCAGTACTTC	CASSKDRVYEQYF	TRBJ2-7	NA	TRBD1	TRBV5-8
TGTGCCAGCAGTTACTCGGGACAGGGGGATGAAAAACTGTTTTTT	CASSYSGQGDEKLFF	TRBJ1-4	NA	TRBD1	TRBV6-5
TGTGCCAGCAGTTTGAGTCTAAGGGGACAGCCCCAGCATTTT	CASSLSLRGQPQHF	TRBJ1-5	NA	NA	TRBV28
TGTGCCAGCAGCTCCACCGGGCGGGGGGGACACGAGCAGTACTTC	CASSSTGRGGHEQYF	TRBJ2-7	NA	TRBD2	TRBV5-4
TGTGCCAGCAGCTTAACCAGCGGGCAAGAGACCCAGTACTTC	CASSLTSGQETQYF	TRBJ2-5	NA	NA	TRBV7-3
TGTGCCAGTATTTCCGGTTGGACTGAAGCTTTCTTT	CASISGWTEAFF	TRBJ1-1	NA	NA	TRBV19
TGCGCCAGCAGCTTGGCTCCCGGGACAGGGATAGAAAACACTGAAGCTTTCTTT	CASSLAPGTGIENTEAFF	TRBJ1-1	NA	TRBD1	TRBV5-1
TGCGCCAGTGATCCGGGACAGGGAGACACCGGGGAGCTGTTTTTT	CASDPGQGDTGELFF	TRBJ2-2	NA	TRBD1	TRBV5-1
TGCGCCAGCAGCCTACAGTCGACAGGGGGGAGCACTGAAGCTTTCTTT	CASSLQSTGGSTEAFF	TRBJ1-1	once	TRBD1	TRBV5-1
TGTGCCAGCAGCTTCGGACTAGCGGGAGAAGTTGAGCAGTACTTC	CASSFGLAGEVEQYF	TRBJ2-7	NA	TRBD2	TRBV5-6
TGTGCCAGCAGCCAAGATACAGGGCGGGTAGCTTTCTTT	CASSQDTGRVAFF	TRBJ1-1	NA	NA	TRBV4-2
TGTGCCAGCAGCGATGCCGGACAGGGGAACACTGAAGCTTTCTTT	CASSDAGQGNTEAFF	TRBJ1-1	NA	TRBD1	TRBV2
TGTGCCAGCTCACCATTTGACACAGGCAATAATCAGCCCCAGCATTTT	CASSPFDTGNNQPQHF	TRBJ1-5	NA	NA	TRBV18
TGTGCCAGTGCGGCGTCCGGGGGCTACACCTTC	CASAASGGYTF	TRBJ1-2	once	NA	TRBV19
TGCGCCAGCAGCCAAAGGGGACTTAAGACCCAGTACTTC	CASSQRGLKTQYF	TRBJ2-5	NA	NA	TRBV4-1
TGTGCCAGCAGCATATCTAGCGCACCCCCCCGAGATACGCAGTATTTT	CASSISSAPPRDTQYF	TRBJ2-3	NA	NA	TRBV9
TGTGCCAGCAGCCCATGGGGACAGGGGTTTTCCTCTGGCTACACCTTC	CASSPWGQGFSSGYTF	TRBJ1-2	NA	TRBD1	TRBV11-2
TGTGCCAGCAGTGCTAACGGGGGATACACAGATACGCAGTATTTT	CASSANGGYTDTQYF	TRBJ2-3	NA	NA	TRBV6-1
TGCAGCGTGGACAGGAGCAGGGGACAGGAGACCCAGTACTTC	CSVDRSRGQETQYF	TRBJ2-5	NA	TRBD1	TRBV29-1
TGTGCCAGCAGTGAAGCGCTCAGGTACAGACGTAACTATGGCTACACCTTC	CASSEALRYRRNYGYTF	TRBJ1-2	NA	NA	TRBV6-1